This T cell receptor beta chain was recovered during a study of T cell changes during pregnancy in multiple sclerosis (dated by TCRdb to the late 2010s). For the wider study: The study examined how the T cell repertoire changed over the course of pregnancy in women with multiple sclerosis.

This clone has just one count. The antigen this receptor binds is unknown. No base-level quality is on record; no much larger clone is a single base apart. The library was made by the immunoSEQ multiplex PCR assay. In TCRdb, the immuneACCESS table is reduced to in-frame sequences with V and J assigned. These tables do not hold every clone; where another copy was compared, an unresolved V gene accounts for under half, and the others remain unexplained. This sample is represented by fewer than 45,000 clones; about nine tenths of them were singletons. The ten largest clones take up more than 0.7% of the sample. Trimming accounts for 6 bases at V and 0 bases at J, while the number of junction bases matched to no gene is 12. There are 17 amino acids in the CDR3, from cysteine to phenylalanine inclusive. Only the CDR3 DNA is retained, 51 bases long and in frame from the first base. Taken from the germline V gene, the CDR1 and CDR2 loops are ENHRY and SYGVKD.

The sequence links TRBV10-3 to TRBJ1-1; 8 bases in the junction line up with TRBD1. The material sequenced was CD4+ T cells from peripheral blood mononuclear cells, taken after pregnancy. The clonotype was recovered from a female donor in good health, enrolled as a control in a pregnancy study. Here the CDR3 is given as CAISLDRGRSMNTEAFF. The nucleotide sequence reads TGTGCCATCAGCCTAGACAGGGGTCGTAGTATGAACACTGAAGCTTTCTTT.